This note documents a single TCR beta chain sequence. An end of the junction differs from the germline gene, which may be a read error. This record comes from a study of T-cell reconstitution after alpha-beta-depleted transplantation in children. This CDR3 comprises 15 residues. In germline, CDR1 is MDHEN, CDR2 SYDVKM. Preparing the TCRbeta library involved the use of unique molecular identifiers. MiXCR, run by TCRdb on the PCR reads, gives a single entry per CDR3 protein. The repertoire holds approximately 520,000 distinct CDR3 sequences, with approximately 29% as singletons. The sequencing used PBMCs from the stem cell graft donor, collected from the stem cell graft. V is TRBV28 and J is TRBJ1-1; TRBD1 agrees at 8 bases. The TCR was taken from a human donor who donated a stem cell graft to a child with aplastic anemia. In DNA form, the CDR3 reads TGTGGCAGCAACTCTTTGGCAGGGGGCATAACTGAAGCTTTCTTT. It is translated as CGSNSLAGGITEAFF.